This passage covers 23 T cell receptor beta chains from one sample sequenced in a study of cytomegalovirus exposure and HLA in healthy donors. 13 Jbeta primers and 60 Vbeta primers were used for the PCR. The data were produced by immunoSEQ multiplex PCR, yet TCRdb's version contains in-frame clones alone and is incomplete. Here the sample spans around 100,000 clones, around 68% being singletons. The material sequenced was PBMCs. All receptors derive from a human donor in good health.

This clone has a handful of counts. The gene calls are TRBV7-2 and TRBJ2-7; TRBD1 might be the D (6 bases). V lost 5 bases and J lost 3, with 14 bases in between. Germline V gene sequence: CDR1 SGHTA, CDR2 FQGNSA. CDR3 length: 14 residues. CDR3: CASSKTGGFYEQYF. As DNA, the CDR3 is TGTGCCAGCAGCAAGACAGGAGGATTCTACGAGCAGTACTTC.

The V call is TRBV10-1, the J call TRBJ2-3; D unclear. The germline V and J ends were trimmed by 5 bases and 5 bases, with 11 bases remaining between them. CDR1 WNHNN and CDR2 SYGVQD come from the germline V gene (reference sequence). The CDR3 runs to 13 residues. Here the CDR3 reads CASSIRMGDTQYF. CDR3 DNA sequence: TGCGCCAGCAGTATCAGGATGGGAGATACGCAGTATTTT.

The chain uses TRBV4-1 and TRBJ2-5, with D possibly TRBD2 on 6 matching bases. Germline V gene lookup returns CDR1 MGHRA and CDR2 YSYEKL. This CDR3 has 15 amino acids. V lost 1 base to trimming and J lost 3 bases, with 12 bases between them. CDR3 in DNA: TGCGCCAGCAGCCAAGGTGGGGCTAGCGAAGAGACCCAGTACTTC. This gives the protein CASSQGGASEETQYF.

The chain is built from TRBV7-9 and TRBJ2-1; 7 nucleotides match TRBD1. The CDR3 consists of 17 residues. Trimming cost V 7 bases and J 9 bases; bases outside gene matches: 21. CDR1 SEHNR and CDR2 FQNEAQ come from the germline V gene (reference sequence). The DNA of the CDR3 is TGTGCCAGCACCTCCGGGACAGATATCTCCCGAGCAGGTGAGCAGTTCTTC. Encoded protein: CASTSGTDISRAGEQFF.

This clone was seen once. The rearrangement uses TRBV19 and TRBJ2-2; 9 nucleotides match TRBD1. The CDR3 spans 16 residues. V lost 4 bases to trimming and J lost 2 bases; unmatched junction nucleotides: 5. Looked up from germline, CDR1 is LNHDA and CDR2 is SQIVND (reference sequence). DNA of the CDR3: TGTGCCAGTAGTAGGACAGGGGCCCCTAACACCGGGGAGCTGTTTTTT. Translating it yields CASSRTGAPNTGELFF.

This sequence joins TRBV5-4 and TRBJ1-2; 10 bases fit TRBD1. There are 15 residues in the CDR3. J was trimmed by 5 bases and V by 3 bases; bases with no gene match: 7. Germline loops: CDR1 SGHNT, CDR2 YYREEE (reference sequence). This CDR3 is CASSSGTGVRYGYTF. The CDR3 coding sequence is TGTGCCAGCAGCTCGGGGACAGGGGTTCGGTATGGCTACACCTTC.

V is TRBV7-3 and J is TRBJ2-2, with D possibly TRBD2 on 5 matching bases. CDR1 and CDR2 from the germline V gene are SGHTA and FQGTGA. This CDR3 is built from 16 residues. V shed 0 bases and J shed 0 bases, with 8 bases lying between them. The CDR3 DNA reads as TGTGCCAGCAGCTTAACCGGGGTAGCGAACACCGGGGAGCTGTTTTTT. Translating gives CASSLTGVANTGELFF.

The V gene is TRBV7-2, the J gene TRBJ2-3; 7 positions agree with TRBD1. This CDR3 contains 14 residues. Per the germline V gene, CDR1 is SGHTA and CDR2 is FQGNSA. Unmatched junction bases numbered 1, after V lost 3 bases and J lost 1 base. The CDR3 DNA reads TGTGCCAGCAGCTTCGGGACAGGCACAGATACGCAGTATTTT. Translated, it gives CASSFGTGTDTQYF.

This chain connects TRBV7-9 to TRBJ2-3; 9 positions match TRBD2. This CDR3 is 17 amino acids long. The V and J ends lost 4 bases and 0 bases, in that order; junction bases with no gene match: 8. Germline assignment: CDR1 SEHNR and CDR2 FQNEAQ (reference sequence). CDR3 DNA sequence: TGTGCCAGCAGCTCATTAGCGGGAGCCACTAGCACAGATACGCAGTATTTT. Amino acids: CASSSLAGATSTDTQYF.

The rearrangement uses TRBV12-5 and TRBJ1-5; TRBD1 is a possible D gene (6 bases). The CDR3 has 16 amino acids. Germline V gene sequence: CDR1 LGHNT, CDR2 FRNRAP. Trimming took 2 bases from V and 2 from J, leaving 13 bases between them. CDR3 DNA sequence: TGTGCTAGTGGTTTGCGGATCGGACAGCGCAATCAGCCCCAGCATTTT. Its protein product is CASGLRIGQRNQPQHF.

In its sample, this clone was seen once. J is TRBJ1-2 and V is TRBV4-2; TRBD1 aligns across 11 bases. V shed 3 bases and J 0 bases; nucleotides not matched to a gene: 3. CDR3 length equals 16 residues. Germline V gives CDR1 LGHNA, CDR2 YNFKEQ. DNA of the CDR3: TGTGCCAGCAGCCAGGGGACAGGGGGGTCTAACTATGGCTACACCTTC. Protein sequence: CASSQGTGGSNYGYTF.

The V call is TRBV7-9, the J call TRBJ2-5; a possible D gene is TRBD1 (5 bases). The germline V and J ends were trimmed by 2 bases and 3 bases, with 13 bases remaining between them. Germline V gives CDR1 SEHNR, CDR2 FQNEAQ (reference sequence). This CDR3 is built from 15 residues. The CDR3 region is CASSLMWAREETQYF. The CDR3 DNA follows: TGTGCCAGCAGCTTAATGTGGGCCAGGGAAGAGACCCAGTACTTC.

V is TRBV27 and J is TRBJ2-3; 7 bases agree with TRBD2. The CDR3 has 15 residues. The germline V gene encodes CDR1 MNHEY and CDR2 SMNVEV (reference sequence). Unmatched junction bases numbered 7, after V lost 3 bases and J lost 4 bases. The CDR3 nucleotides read TGTGCCAGCAGTTTTGGGACTATGAGAGCAGATACGCAGTATTTT. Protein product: CASSFGTMRADTQYF.

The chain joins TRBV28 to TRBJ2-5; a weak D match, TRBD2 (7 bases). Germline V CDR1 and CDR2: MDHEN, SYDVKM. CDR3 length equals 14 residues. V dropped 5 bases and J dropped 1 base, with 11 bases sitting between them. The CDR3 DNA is TGTGCCAGCAGTCTTAGGGGGGGCCAAGAGACCCAGTACTTC. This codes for CASSLRGGQETQYF.

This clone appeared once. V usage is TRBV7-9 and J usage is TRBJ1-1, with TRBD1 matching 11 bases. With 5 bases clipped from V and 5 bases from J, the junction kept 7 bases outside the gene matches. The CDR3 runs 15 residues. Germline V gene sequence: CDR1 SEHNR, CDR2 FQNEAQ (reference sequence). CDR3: CASSALGTGGTEAFF. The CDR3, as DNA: TGTGCCAGCAGCGCGCTGGGGACAGGGGGGACTGAAGCTTTCTTT.

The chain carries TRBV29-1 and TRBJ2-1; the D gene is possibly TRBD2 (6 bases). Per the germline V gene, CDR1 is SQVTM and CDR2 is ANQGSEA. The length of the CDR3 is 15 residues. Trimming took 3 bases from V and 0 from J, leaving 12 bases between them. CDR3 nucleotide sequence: TGCAGCGTTGACAACAGGAGGGTCTCCTACAATGAGCAGTTCTTC. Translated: CSVDNRRVSYNEQFF.

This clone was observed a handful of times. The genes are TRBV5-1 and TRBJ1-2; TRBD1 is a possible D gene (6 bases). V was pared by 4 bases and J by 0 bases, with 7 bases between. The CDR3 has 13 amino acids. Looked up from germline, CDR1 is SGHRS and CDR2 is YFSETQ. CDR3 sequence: CASSDRTNYGYTF. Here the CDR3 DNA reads TGCGCCAGCAGCGACAGGACTAACTATGGCTACACCTTC. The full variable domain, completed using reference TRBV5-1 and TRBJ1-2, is KAGVTQTPRYLIKTRGQQVTLSCSPISGHRSVSWYQQTPGQGLQFLFEYFSETQRNKGNFPGRFSGRQFSNSRSEMNVSTLELGDSALYLCASSDRTNYGYTFGSGTRLTVV.

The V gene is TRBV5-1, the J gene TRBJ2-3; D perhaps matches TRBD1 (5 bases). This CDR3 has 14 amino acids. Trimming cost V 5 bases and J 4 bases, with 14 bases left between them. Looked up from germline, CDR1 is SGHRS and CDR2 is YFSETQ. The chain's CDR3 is CASRTALVSDTQYF. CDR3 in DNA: TGCGCCAGCAGGACAGCCCTCGTATCAGATACGCAGTATTTT. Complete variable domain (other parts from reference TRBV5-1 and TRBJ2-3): KAGVTQTPRYLIKTRGQQVTLSCSPISGHRSVSWYQQTPGQGLQFLFEYFSETQRNKGNFPGRFSGRQFSNSRSEMNVSTLELGDSALYLCASRTALVSDTQYFGPGTRLTVL.

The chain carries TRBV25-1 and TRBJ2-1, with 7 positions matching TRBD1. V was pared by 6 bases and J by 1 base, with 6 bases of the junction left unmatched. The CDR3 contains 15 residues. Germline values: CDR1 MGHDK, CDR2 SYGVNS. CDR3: CASRSTGPSYNEQFF. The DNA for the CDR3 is TGTGCCAGCAGATCGACAGGGCCGTCCTACAATGAGCAGTTCTTC.

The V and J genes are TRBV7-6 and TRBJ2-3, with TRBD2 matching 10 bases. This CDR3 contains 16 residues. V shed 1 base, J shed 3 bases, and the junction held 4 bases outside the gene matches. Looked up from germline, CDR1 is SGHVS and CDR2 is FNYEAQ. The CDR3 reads CASSLGSGRGTDTQYF. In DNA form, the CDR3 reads TGTGCCAGCAGCTTAGGGAGCGGGAGGGGGACAGATACGCAGTATTTT.

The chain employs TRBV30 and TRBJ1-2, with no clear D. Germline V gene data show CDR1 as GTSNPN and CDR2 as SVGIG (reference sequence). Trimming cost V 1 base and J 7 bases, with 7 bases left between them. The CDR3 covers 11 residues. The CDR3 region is CAWSGARGYTF. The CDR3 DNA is TGTGCCTGGAGTGGGGCCCGTGGCTACACCTTC. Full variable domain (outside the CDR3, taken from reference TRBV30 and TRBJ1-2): SQTIHQWPATLVQPVGSPLSLECTVEGTSNPNLYWYRQAAGRGLQLLFYSVGIGQISSEVPQNLSASRPQDRQFILSSKKLLLSDSGFYLCAWSGARGYTFGSGTRLTVV.

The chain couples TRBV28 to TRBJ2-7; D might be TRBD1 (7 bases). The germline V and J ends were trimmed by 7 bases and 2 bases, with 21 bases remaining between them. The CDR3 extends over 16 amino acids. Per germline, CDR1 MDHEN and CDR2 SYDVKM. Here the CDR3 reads CASNGQVWGDTYEQYF. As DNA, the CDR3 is TGTGCCAGCAATGGACAGGTTTGGGGGGACACCTACGAGCAGTACTTC. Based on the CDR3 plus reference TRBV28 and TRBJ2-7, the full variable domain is DVKVTQSSRYLVKRTGEKVFLECVQDMDHENMFWYRQDPGLGLRLIYFSYDVKMKEKGDIPEGYSVSREKKERFSLILESASTNQTSMYLCASNGQVWGDTYEQYFGPGTRLTVT.

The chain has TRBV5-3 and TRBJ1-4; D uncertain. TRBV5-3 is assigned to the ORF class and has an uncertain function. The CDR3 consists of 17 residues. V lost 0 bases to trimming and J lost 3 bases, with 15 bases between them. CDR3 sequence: CARSLVPARRANEKLFF. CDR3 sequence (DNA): TGTGCCAGAAGCTTGGTTCCCGCCCGGCGGGCTAATGAAAAACTGTTTTTT.